This T cell receptor (beta chain) was captured in a study of read filtering for tumor transcriptome and immune sequencing. This clonotype was counted a few times. This library used roughly 400 ng RNA and molecular barcoded adaptors spanning alpha/delta and beta/gamma chains. MiXCR was run by TCRdb on the reads, yielding one entry per CDR3 protein. The data show roughly 90,000 distinct CDR3 sequences, around an eighth seen once. Germline V gene sequence: CDR1 SQVTM, CDR2 ANQGSEA. CDR3 length equals 13 residues. V shed 6 bases and J shed 5 bases, with 14 bases lying between them. This rearrangement joins TRBV29-1 to TRBJ2-1, with D maybe TRBD1 (5 bases). Source material: a population of CD138-negative cells sorted from bone marrow. This clonotype was sampled from a donor older than 35 with multiple myeloma. As DNA, the CDR3 is TGCAGCGTCGACAGTCTCTCGGACAATGAGCAGTTCTTC. This gives the protein CSVDSLSDNEQFF.